The clone carrying this T cell receptor beta chain was seen at least ten times. The data are from a study of T cells in Graves' hyperthyroidism and ophthalmopathy. Authors of the study amplified TCR beta CDR3 regions from RNA transcripts. The primer set for the first-round RT-PCR of the TCR CDR3 was HTBI. TCRdb recomputed calls from the multiplex PCR reads with MiXCR, one row per CDR3 protein. The sample gives about 480,000 distinct CDR3 sequences, approximately 25% of which show up once; roughly 12% is in the top ten. Looked up from germline, CDR1 is LGHNA and CDR2 is YNFKEQ. The ends lost 5 bases at V and 0 bases at J; junction bases unmatched: 4. There are 14 residues in the CDR3. The diagnostic basis comprised clinical symptoms, serum thyroxine and TRAb, thyroid ultrasound and orbital computed tomography. Out of less than 12 ml of fresh peripheral blood came the PBMCs.

Material: blood. This chain links TRBV4-2 with TRBJ2-7, with 7 bases matching TRBD2. The receptor was derived from a woman younger than 45 with Graves' ophthalmopathy. In DNA, the CDR3 is TGTGCCAGCAGCTGGGGGGGGGACTCCTACGAGCAGTACTTC. Its translation is CASSWGGDSYEQYF.